This T cell receptor beta chain stems from a study of technical replicates of blood from a handful of donors (TCRdb year 2017). The CDR3 numbers 14 residues from cysteine through phenylalanine. This entry keeps only the CDR3 DNA: 42 bases, framed from base 1. CDR1 MNHEY and CDR2 SMNVEV are derived from the germline V gene (reference sequence). V sheds 6 bases and J sheds 3 bases, leaving 15 bases between their ends. For this clone: Its antigen has not been determined. Within one base of it there is no much larger clone, and no base qualities were kept.

The library was generated by the immunoSEQ multiplex PCR assay. TCRdb stores this immuneACCESS table with in-frame sequences only. Part of the clones is absent; in the studies checked, under half of the shortfall reflects unresolved V genes, and no reason is known for the rest. The sample has around 97,000 clones on record, over 85% of them singletons. The top ten constitute 0.25% to 0.35% of the sample. This receptor was obtained from a human donor in good health. The sample taken for sequencing was T cells isolated from PBMCs. In this chain, TRBV27 is recombined with TRBJ2-7; the D gene is possibly TRBD1, with 6 bases matching. CDR3 sequence: CASRDGQSFYEQYF. The nucleotides read TGTGCCAGCAGAGATGGACAGAGCTTCTACGAGCAGTACTTC.